The clone carrying this T cell receptor (beta chain) has just a few counts. Its specificity is not known. Sequencing targeted expressed TCRB transcripts, as all isolated RNA had been reverse transcribed. Produced via immunoSEQ multiplex PCR; TCRdb's table is partial and in-frame only. The table lists 250,000 to 300,000 clones, approximately 15% of them singletons. This entry is derived from a study of beta chain features in type 1 diabetes. Study-wide findings and caveats: Equally in patients and controls, shorter templates might have been favored by PCR. Researchers report that Type 1 diabetes patients had moderately but significantly shorter TCRB CDR3s across all four CD4+ subsets. Junctions at VDJ sites from type 1 diabetes patients had fewer insertions and more deletions. Among patients, naive, central memory and Treg TCRB repertoires appeared more similar than among healthy donors.

Trimming removed 3 bases from V and 4 bases from J; junction bases left unmatched: 6. CDR3 length: 16 residues. Germline CDR1 reads SGHRS; CDR2 reads YFSETQ. This chain connects TRBV5-1 to TRBJ2-5; 13 bases are shared with TRBD2. The specimen was naive CD4+ T cells from blood. This sequence originates from a man under 40 with type 1 diabetes. CDR3 in DNA: TGCGCCAGCAGCTCGGGGGGACTAGCGGGACGAGAGACCCAGTACTTC. It yields the protein CASSSGGLAGRETQYF. Variable domain in full (rest from reference TRBV5-1 and TRBJ2-5): KAGVTQTPRYLIKTRGQQVTLSCSPISGHRSVSWYQQTPGQGLQFLFEYFSETQRNKGNFPGRFSGRQFSNSRSEMNVSTLELGDSALYLCASSSGGLAGRETQYFGPGTRLLVL.